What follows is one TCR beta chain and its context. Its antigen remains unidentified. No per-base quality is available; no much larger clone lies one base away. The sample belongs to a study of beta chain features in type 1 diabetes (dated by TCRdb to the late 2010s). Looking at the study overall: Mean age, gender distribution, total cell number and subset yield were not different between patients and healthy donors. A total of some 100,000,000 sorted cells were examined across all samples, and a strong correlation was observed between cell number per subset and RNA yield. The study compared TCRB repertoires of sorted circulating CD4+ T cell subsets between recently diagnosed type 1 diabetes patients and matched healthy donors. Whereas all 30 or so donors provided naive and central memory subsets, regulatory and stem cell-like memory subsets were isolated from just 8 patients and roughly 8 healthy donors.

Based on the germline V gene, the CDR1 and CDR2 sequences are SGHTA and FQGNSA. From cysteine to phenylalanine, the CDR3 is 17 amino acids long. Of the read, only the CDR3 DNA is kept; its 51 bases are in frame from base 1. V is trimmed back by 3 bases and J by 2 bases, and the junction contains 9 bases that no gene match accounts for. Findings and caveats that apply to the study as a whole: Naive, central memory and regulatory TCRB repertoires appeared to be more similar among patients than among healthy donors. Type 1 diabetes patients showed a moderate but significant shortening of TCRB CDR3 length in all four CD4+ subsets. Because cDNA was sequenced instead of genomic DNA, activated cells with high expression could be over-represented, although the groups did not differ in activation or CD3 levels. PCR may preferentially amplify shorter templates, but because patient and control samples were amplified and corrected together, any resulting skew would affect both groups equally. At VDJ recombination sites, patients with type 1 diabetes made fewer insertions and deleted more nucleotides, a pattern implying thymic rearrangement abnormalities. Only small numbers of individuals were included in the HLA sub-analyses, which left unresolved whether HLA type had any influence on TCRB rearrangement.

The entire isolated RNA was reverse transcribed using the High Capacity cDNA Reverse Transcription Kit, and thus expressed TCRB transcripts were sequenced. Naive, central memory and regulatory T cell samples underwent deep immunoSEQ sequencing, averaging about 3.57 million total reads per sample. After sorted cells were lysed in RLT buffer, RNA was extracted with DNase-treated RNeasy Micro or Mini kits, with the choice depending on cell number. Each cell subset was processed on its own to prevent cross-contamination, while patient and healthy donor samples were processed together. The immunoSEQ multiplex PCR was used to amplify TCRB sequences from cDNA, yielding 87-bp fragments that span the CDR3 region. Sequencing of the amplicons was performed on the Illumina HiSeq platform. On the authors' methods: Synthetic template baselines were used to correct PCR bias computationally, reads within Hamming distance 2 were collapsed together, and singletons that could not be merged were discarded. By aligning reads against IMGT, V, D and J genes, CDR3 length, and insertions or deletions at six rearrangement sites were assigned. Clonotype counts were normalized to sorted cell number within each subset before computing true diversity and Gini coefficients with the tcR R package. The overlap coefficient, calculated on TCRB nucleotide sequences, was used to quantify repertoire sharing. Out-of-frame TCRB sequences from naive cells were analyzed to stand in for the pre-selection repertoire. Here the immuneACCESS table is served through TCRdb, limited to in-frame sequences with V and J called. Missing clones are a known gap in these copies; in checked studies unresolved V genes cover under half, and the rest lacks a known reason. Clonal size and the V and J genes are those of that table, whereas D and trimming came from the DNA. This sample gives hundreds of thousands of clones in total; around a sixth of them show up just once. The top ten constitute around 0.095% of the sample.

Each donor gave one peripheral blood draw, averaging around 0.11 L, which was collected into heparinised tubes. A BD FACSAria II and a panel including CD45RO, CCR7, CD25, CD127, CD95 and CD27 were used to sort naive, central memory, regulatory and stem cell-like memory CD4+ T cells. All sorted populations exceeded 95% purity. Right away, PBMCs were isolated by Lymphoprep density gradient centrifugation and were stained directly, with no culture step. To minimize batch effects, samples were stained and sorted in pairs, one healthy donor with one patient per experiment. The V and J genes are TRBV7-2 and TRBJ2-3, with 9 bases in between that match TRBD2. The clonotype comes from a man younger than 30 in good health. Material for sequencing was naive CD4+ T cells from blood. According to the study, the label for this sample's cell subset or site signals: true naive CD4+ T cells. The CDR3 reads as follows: CASSFAGTSFFTDTQYF. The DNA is TGTGCCAGCAGCTTCGCCGGGACTAGCTTTTTCACAGATACGCAGTATTTT. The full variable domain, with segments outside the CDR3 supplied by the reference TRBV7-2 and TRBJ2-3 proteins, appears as GAGVSQSPSNKVTEKGKDVELRCDPISGHTALYWYRQSLGQGLEFLIYFQGNSAPDKSGLPSDRFSAERTGGSVSTLTIQRTQQEDSAVYLCASSFAGTSFFTDTQYFGPGTRLTVL.